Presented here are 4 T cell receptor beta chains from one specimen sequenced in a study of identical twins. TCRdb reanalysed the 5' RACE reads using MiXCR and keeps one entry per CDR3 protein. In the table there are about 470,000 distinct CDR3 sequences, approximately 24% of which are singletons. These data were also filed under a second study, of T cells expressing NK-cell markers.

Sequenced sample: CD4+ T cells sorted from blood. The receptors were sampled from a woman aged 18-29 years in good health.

CDR3 sequence: CASSANPNLSGEQYF. In DNA form, the CDR3 reads TGTGCCAGCTCAGCCAACCCAAACCTCTCCGGCGAGCAGTACTTC. The V gene is TRBV18, the J gene TRBJ2-7; D not certain. Trimming took off 5 bases at V and 6 bases at J, with 20 bases between the two ends. Per germline, CDR1 KGHSH and CDR2 LQKENI. The CDR3 runs 15 residues.

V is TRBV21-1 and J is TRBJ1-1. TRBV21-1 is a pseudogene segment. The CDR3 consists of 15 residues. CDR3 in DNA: TGTGCCAGCAGCAAAGGGCGGGAACGAGGGCCTGAAGCTTTCTTT. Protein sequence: CASSKGRERGPEAFF.

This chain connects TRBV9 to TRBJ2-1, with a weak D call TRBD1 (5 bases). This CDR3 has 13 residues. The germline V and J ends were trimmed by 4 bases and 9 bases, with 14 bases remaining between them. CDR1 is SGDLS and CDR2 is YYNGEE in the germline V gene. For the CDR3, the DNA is TGTGCCAGCAGCTCCCGCGGTAGGGGTGAGCAGTTCTTC. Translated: CASSSRGRGEQFF.

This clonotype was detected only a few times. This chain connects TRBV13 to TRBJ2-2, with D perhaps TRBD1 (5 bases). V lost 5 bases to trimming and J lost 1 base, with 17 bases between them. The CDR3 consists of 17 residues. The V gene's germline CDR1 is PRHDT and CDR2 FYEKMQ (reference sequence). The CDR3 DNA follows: TGTGCCAGCAGCCGCAGGGCCAGGACGAAGAACACCGGGGAGCTGTTTTTT. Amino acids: CASSRRARTKNTGELFF.